The 27 T cell receptor beta chains below were found in one sample sequenced in a study of metastatic and nonmetastatic thyroid tumors. No treatment had been given to any patient before thyroid surgery. With MiXCR, TCRdb called clones anew from the PCR reads. Among 4,000 or so clones listed, roughly 30% were seen once. Sequencing used adjacent normal tissue. These receptors were obtained from a female donor with papillary thyroid cancer or a benign thyroid nodule (not recorded which). Some clones in this sample may be carry-over from other donors' samples.

A few counts support this clone. At one boundary the junction diverges from the germline segment, which might be a read error. The chain is built from TRBV27 and TRBJ2-7; tentatively, D is TRBD1 (6 bases). Per the germline V gene, CDR1 is MNHEY and CDR2 is SMNVEV (reference sequence). The CDR3 runs to 14 residues. The chain's CDR3 is CASSLWQGHDEQYF. The CDR3 DNA is TGTGCCAGCAGCTTATGGCAGGGACACGACGAGCAGTACTTC.

This clone was counted only a few times. The chain recombines TRBV27 with TRBJ2-3, with TRBD1 as a possible D gene (5 bases). V lost 3 bases and J lost 8, with 24 bases in between. This CDR3 contains 17 residues. Germline CDR1 MNHEY, CDR2 SMNVEV (reference sequence). The CDR3 protein is CASSLLLMTARIGTQYF. Here the CDR3 DNA reads TGTGCCAGCAGTTTGTTACTCATGACAGCCCGCATTGGTACGCAGTATTTT.

A few counts support this clone. The rearrangement joins TRBV27 to TRBJ2-7, with a weak D call TRBD1 (6 bases). V was clipped by 5 bases and J by 0 bases, with 11 bases between them. This CDR3 is 14 amino acids long. The germline V gene has CDR1 MNHEY and CDR2 SMNVEV (reference sequence). The CDR3 is CASSPGVPSYEQYF. The CDR3 nucleotides read TGTGCCAGCAGTCCAGGGGTACCCTCCTACGAGCAGTACTTC.

A single count supports this clone. Since no conserved phenylalanine or tryptophan closes the CDR3, a read error is the likely cause. The rearrangement uses TRBV28 and TRBJ2-2; D not certain. This CDR3 spans 14 amino acids. CDR1 is MDHEN and CDR2 is SYDVKM in the germline V gene. V was shortened by 8 bases and J by 5 bases, with 15 bases between the two germline ends. The DNA of the CDR3 is TGTGCCAGCCGATCCCAAGCCCGGACCGGGGAGCTGTTTTTG. This translates into CASRSQARTGELFL.

The chain has TRBV9 and TRBJ2-5; D might be TRBD2 (6 bases). Trimming removed 7 bases from V and 1 base from J, with 20 bases in between. Per germline, CDR1 SGDLS and CDR2 YYNGEE. The CDR3 has 16 residues. CDR3 DNA: TGTGCCAGCTCCCCTGGGGCGGGGTTCGGCCAAGAGACCCAGTACTTC. This codes for CASSPGAGFGQETQYF. The entire variable domain, with the rest obtained from reference TRBV9 and TRBJ2-5, is as follows: DSGVTQTPKHLITATGQRVTLRCSPRSGDLSVYWYQQSLDQGLQFLIQYYNGEERAKGNILERFSAQQFPDLHSELNLSSLELGDSALYFCASSPGAGFGQETQYFGPGTRLLVL.

This chain connects TRBV20-1 to TRBJ2-7; D may match TRBD1 or TRBD2 (5 bases each). Deletions cut 0 bases from V and 6 bases from J, with 18 bases between. CDR3 length: 15 residues. Germline-derived CDR1 and CDR2 are DFQATT and SNEGSKA (reference sequence). The CDR3 loop reads CSARDPWGQRGEQYF. CDR3 sequence (DNA): TGCAGTGCTAGAGATCCGTGGGGCCAACGGGGCGAGCAGTACTTC.

This rearrangement joins TRBV20-1 to TRBJ1-3; D may be TRBD1 (5 bases). Germline lookup yields CDR1 DFQATT and CDR2 SNEGSKA (reference sequence). CDR3 size: 13 residues. The V end lost 6 bases, the J end lost 5 bases, and 14 bases lay between the germline ends. The CDR3 spells CSAWFGDRNTIYF. The CDR3 nucleotides are TGCAGTGCGTGGTTCGGGGACCGAAACACCATATATTTT.

This clone has a count of ten or more. Within the sample, other DNA sequences also encode this same CDR3. The rearrangement joins TRBV6-1 to TRBJ1-1; 11 bases fit TRBD1. The CDR3 covers 16 residues. V shed 8 bases and J 5 bases; nucleotides not matched to a gene: 13. Germline values: CDR1 MNHNS, CDR2 SASEGT. The DNA for the CDR3 is TGTGCCAGCGGATCCTTAGGACAGGGGGCGCGTACTGAAGCTTTCTTT. Protein: CASGSLGQGARTEAFF.

A few counts support this clone. CDR3 protein: CAWSARGHEQYF. CDR3 nucleotide sequence: TGTGCCTGGAGTGCCAGGGGCCACGAGCAGTACTTC. V usage is TRBV30 and J usage is TRBJ2-7; possible D gene TRBD1, 6 bases. The CDR3 covers 12 residues. CDR1 is GTSNPN and CDR2 is SVGIG in the germline V gene (reference sequence). The V gene lost 1 base and the J gene lost 5 bases, with 9 bases spanning the gap.

This chain links TRBV28 with TRBJ1-2; D remains ambiguous. Trimming cost V 8 bases and J 4 bases, with 20 bases left between them. Germline CDR1 and CDR2: MDHEN and SYDVKM. The CDR3 has 15 amino acids. This CDR3 reads CASQTTGLSFYGYTF. DNA of the CDR3: TGTGCCAGCCAGACCACGGGCCTGTCTTTCTATGGCTACACCTTC.

The chain is built from TRBV18 and TRBJ2-4; D ambiguous. The end of the DNA is better explained by TRBJ2-5, so the J call may be wrong. CDR1 KGHSH and CDR2 LQKENI come from the germline V gene. The CDR3 sequence is 13 residues long. CDR3 region: CASSPLVSETQYF. The CDR3 DNA is TGTGCCAGCTCACCACTAGTATCGGAGACCCAGTACTTC.

In its sample, this clone ranks as large. The chain carries TRBV2 and TRBJ1-6; 7 bases line up with TRBD1. Germline assignment: CDR1 SNHLY and CDR2 FYNNEI. V lost 8 bases, J lost 7 bases, and 5 bases stayed unmatched. The CDR3 length is 13 residues. CDR3 coding DNA: TGTGCCAGCCTGGGACAGACAAATTCACCCCTCCACTTT. Protein: CASLGQTNSPLHF.

This clone was found a few times. CDR3 bases: TGTGCCAGTAGTAGCGGGAGCTCCTACGAGCAGTACTTC. It translates to CASSSGSSYEQYF. The gene calls are TRBV19 and TRBJ2-7; TRBD2 matches at 7 bases. This CDR3 spans 13 amino acids. Germline V gene data show CDR1 as LNHDA and CDR2 as SQIVND (reference sequence). With V trimmed by 4 bases and J by 0 bases, 0 bases remained unmatched.

Many counts were recorded for this clone. V usage is TRBV27 and J usage is TRBJ2-2, with D hard to call. Deletions cut 5 bases from V and 6 bases from J, with 10 bases between. The CDR3 spans 13 residues. Looked up from germline, CDR1 is MNHEY and CDR2 is SMNVEV (reference sequence). The CDR3 loop is CASSVDWSGELFF. The DNA for the CDR3 is TGTGCCAGCAGTGTCGATTGGTCCGGGGAGCTGTTTTTT.

This clone was seen a few times. This chain connects TRBV28 to TRBJ2-2, with 10 bases aligning to TRBD2. Germline V CDR1 and CDR2: MDHEN, SYDVKM. The CDR3 loop spans 16 amino acids. The V and J ends lost 4 bases and 4 bases, in that order; junction bases with no gene match: 6. This CDR3 reads CASSSPLAGATGELFF. In DNA, the CDR3 is TGTGCCAGCAGTTCCCCCCTAGCGGGAGCCACCGGGGAGCTGTTTTTT. The full variable domain, in which reference TRBV28 and TRBJ2-2 provide the parts outside the CDR3, is DVKVTQSSRYLVKRTGEKVFLECVQDMDHENMFWYRQDPGLGLRLIYFSYDVKMKEKGDIPEGYSVSREKKERFSLILESASTNQTSMYLCASSSPLAGATGELFFGEGSRLTVL.

CDR3 nucleotide sequence: TGCGCCAGCAGCTCCTCGACAGGGAGGTTGAACACTGAAGCTTTCTTT. Encoded protein: CASSSSTGRLNTEAFF. The V gene is TRBV5-1, the J gene TRBJ1-1, with 7 nucleotides matching TRBD1. The V gene's germline CDR1 is SGHRS and CDR2 YFSETQ. The J segment lost 0 bases and the V segment lost 3 bases, leaving 8 bases of the junction unmatched. This CDR3 is built from 16 residues.

The rearrangement joins TRBV5-1 to TRBJ2-7; no definite D call. The CDR3 is made up of 12 amino acids. In germline, CDR1 is SGHRS, CDR2 YFSETQ. V was trimmed by 4 bases and J by 6 bases, leaving 11 bases between them. CDR3 residues: CASSLPPGEQYF. Here the CDR3 DNA reads TGCGCCAGCAGCCTGCCCCCGGGCGAGCAGTACTTC.

This clone was observed a few times. The chain employs TRBV19 and TRBJ1-6; 7 nucleotides line up with TRBD1. Germline lookup yields CDR1 LNHDA and CDR2 SQIVND (reference sequence). The CDR3 totals 14 residues. The V segment lost 7 bases and the J segment 0 bases; nucleotides outside the gene matches: 0. CDR3 sequence: CASTGGSYNSPLHF. CDR3 nucleotide sequence: TGTGCCAGTACAGGGGGCTCCTATAATTCACCCCTCCACTTT.

In this sample, this clone turned up a few times. This chain links TRBV7-9 with TRBJ2-7; 7 bases fit TRBD2. Germline V lookup: CDR1 SEHNR, CDR2 FQNEAQ (reference sequence). Losses at the gene ends were 4 bases for V and 7 bases for J; bases not matched to a gene: 4. The CDR3 has 12 amino acids. CDR3 in amino acids: CASSWEGGEQYF. As DNA, the CDR3 is TGTGCCAGCAGCTGGGAGGGTGGTGAGCAGTACTTC. Together with reference TRBV7-9 and TRBJ2-7, the CDR3 gives the full variable domain: DTGVSQNPRHKITKRGQNVTFRCDPISEHNRLYWYRQTLGQGPEFLTYFQNEAQLEKSRLLSDRFSAERPKGSFSTLEIQRTEQGDSAMYLCASSWEGGEQYFGPGTRLTVT.

The rearrangement links TRBV20-1 to TRBJ2-6; no clear D gene. Germline V gene sequence: CDR1 DFQATT, CDR2 SNEGSKA (reference sequence). This CDR3 comprises 16 residues. The V and J ends lost 2 bases and 0 bases respectively, with 11 bases between them. CDR3 coding DNA: TGCAGTGCTAGACCCTTCTCAGACTCTGGGGCCAACGTCCTGACTTTC. It codes for CSARPFSDSGANVLTF.

V usage is TRBV6-2 or TRBV6-3 and J usage is TRBJ2-5, with 11 bases identical to TRBD2. The DNA end is a closer match to TRBJ2-1, so the J assignment may be wrong. The germline CDR1 and CDR2 sequences are MNHEY and SVGEGT. The CDR3 runs 18 residues. CDR3 region: CASSYRVAGGPGGNEQFF. As DNA, the CDR3 is TGTGCCAGCAGTTACAGGGTAGCGGGAGGGCCGGGAGGTAATGAGCAGTTCTTC.

This clone was seen only a few times. This sequence joins TRBV6-1 and TRBJ1-6, with D unresolved. CDR3 length: 13 amino acids. Per germline, CDR1 MNHNS and CDR2 SASEGT. Trimming removed 3 bases at V and 9 bases at J, with 9 bases between. For the CDR3, the DNA is TGTGCCAGCAGTGAGTTCAGGAGTTCACCCCTCCACTTT. This encodes CASSEFRSSPLHF.

This clone was counted between two and nine times. CDR3 nucleotides: TGCGCCAGCAGCCCGGATGGGGGGGTCAATCAGCCCCAGCATTTT. It yields the protein CASSPDGGVNQPQHF. The chain carries TRBV4-1 and TRBJ1-5; D is perhaps TRBD1 (5 bases). V lost 4 bases and J 3 bases, leaving 13 bases between the germline ends. The CDR3 has 15 residues. Germline V gene lookup returns CDR1 MGHRA and CDR2 YSYEKL.

This chain joins TRBV3-1 and TRBJ1-2; 8 bases fit TRBD1. There are 13 residues in the CDR3. V shed 3 bases, J shed 7 bases, and the junction held 4 bases outside the gene matches. CDR1 LGHDT and CDR2 YNNKEL come from the germline V gene (reference sequence). The CDR3, as DNA: TGTGCCAGCAGCCAGCCGACAGGGGTTGGCTACACCTTC. As protein: CASSQPTGVGYTF.

The rearrangement joins TRBV20-1 to TRBJ2-1, with TRBD2 identical over 11 bases. The trim removed 6 bases at V and 5 bases at J, leaving 6 bases unmatched. Germline CDR1 reads DFQATT; CDR2 reads SNEGSKA (reference sequence). This CDR3 comprises 14 residues. CDR3 DNA sequence: TGCAGTGCCCCGACTAGCGGGGAGGACAATGAGCAGTTCTTC. Translation gives CSAPTSGEDNEQFF.

This clone is medium-sized in the sample. This chain uses TRBV5-8 with TRBJ2-7; 7 positions match TRBD1. Looked up from germline, CDR1 is SGHTS and CDR2 is YDEGEE. Unmatched junction bases numbered 10, after V lost 1 base and J lost 3 bases. There are 16 residues in the CDR3. CDR3 nucleotides: TGTGCCAGCAGCTTGTACAGGGGAATTCACTACTACGAGCAGTACTTC. It translates to CASSLYRGIHYYEQYF.

The chain couples TRBV28 to TRBJ2-7; the D gene is possibly TRBD1 (6 bases). The V gene lost 2 bases and the J gene lost 6 bases, with 17 bases spanning the gap. This CDR3 comprises 15 residues. Per the germline V gene, CDR1 is MDHEN and CDR2 is SYDVKM. This chain's CDR3 is CASSLRAAGASEQYF. CDR3 coding DNA: TGTGCCAGCAGTTTAAGGGCGGCAGGGGCCTCCGAGCAGTACTTC.